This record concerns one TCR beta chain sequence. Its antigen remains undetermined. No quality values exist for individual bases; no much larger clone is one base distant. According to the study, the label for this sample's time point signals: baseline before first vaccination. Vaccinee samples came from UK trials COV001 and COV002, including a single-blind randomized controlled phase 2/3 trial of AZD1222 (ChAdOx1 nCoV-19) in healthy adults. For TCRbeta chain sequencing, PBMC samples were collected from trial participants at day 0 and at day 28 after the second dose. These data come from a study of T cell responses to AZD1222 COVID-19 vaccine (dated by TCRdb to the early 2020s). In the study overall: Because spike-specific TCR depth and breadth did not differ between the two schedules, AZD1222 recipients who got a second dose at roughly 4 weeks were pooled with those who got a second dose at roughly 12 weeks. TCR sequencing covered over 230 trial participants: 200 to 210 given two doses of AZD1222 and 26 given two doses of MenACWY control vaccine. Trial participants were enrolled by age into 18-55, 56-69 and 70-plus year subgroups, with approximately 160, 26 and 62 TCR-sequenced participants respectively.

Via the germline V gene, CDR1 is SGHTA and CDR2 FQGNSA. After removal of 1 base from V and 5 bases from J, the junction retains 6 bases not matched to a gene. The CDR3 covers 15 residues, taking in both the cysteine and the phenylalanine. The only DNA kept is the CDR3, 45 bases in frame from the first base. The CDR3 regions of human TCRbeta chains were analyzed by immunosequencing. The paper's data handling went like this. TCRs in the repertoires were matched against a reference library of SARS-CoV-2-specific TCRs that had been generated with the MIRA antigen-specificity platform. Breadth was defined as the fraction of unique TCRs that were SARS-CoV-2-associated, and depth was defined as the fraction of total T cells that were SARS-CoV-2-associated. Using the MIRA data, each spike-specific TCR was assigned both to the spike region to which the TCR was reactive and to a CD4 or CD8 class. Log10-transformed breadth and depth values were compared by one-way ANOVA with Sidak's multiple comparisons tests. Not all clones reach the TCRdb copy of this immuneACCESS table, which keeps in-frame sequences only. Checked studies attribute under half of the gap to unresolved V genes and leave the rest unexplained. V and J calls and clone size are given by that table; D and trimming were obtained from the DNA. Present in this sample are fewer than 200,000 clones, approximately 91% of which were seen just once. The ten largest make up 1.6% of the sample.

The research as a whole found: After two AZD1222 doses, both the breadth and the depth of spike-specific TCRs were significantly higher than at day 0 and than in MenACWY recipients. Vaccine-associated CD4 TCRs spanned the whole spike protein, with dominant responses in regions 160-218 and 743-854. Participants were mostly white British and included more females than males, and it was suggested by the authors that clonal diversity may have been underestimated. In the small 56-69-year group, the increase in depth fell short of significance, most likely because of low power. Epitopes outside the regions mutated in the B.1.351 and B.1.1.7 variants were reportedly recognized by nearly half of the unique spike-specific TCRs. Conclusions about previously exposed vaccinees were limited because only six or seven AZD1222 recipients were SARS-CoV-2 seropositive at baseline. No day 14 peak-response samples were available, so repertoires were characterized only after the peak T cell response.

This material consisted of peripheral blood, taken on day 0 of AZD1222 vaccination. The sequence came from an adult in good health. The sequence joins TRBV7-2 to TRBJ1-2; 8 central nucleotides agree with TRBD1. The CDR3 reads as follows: CASSLVGQGMYGYTF. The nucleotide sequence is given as TGTGCCAGCAGCTTAGTTGGACAGGGCATGTATGGCTACACCTTC.